The TCR beta chain described here comes from a study of cytomegalovirus exposure and HLA in healthy donors. The wider study: The use of the same platform for the 110 or so validation repertoires and the roughly 700 first-cohort repertoires was reported by a later analysis.

As regards this clone: The antigen is unknown.

The data were produced by immunoSEQ multiplex PCR, yet TCRdb's version contains in-frame clones alone and is incomplete. This sample yields 250,000 to 300,000 clones, of which 85% to 90% are seen a single time; around 0.34% belongs to the top ten. CDR1 LNHNV and CDR2 YYDKDF come from the germline V gene (reference sequence). The CDR3 length is 12 residues. Trimming took off 5 bases at V and 9 bases at J, with 11 bases between the two ends. Study conclusions and caveats: Researchers reported that a few CMV-associated chains were confirmed in vitro as CMV antigen-specific. Most TCRs appeared rarely, but some public TCRs recurred in many donors.

The specimen was PBMCs. This clonotype originated in a woman between 18 and 29 years old in good health and CMV-seronegative. The chain carries TRBV15 and TRBJ2-1, with a tentative D call TRBD2 (5 bases). CDR3 residues: CATSGLGSEQFF. CDR3 DNA sequence: TGTGCCACCAGCGGACTGGGGAGTGAGCAGTTCTTC.